Following are 10 T cell receptor beta chains from one sample sequenced in a study of shared clonotypes between healthy human individuals. Profiled with immunoSEQ multiplex PCR; TCRdb holds only in-frame clones, not every one. Of around 980,000 clones listed, around 78% are singletons. The sequenced sample consisted of memory CD4+ T cells from PBMCs. Subset denoted: CD45RA-negative fraction. The receptors derive from a man between 18 and 29 years old in good health. Some clones in this sample may be carry-over from other donors' samples.

The rearrangement uses TRBV6-6 and TRBJ2-7; 10 nucleotides agree with TRBD2. Losses at the gene ends were 6 bases for V and 9 bases for J; bases not matched to a gene: 11. The germline CDR1 and CDR2 sequences are MNHNY and SVGAGI (reference sequence). This CDR3 contains 14 residues. The CDR3 bases are TGTGCCAGCAGCGACGCCAGGACTAGCGGAATGCAGTACTTC. Protein sequence: CASSDARTSGMQYF.

The chain links TRBV4-2 to TRBJ2-4; D might be TRBD1 or TRBD2, each matching 5 bases. V gave up 3 bases and J gave up 0 bases, with 15 bases separating them. The CDR3 covers 17 residues. Germline-derived CDR1 and CDR2 are LGHNA and YNFKEQ. The CDR3 is CASSQAGTELAKNIQYF. CDR3 DNA: TGTGCCAGCAGCCAGGCCGGGACGGAGCTAGCCAAAAACATTCAGTACTTC.

The chain employs TRBV7-9 and TRBJ2-1; the D is unclear. The CDR3 loop spans 16 amino acids. Trimming shortened V by 4 bases and J by 5 bases, and 18 bases separated the two germline ends. Germline loops: CDR1 SEHNR, CDR2 FQNEAQ (reference sequence). The CDR3 sequence: CASSYRLVGFNNEQFF. CDR3 DNA: TGTGCCAGCAGCTACCGACTTGTTGGGTTTAACAATGAGCAGTTCTTC.

The sample holds a few counts of this clone. The V gene is TRBV5-4, the J gene TRBJ2-1; a weak D match, TRBD2 (6 bases). Germline CDR1 is SGHNT and CDR2 is YYREEE (reference sequence). The ends were cut back, 0 bases at V and 10 bases at J, with 11 bases in the middle. This CDR3 comprises 13 residues. In DNA form, the CDR3 reads TGTGCCAGCAGCTTGGACCCGGGAGAGGAGCAGTTCTTC. This sequence encodes CASSLDPGEEQFF.

The chain joins TRBV19 to TRBJ2-7, with D uncertain. Deletions cut 3 bases from V and 0 bases from J, with 12 bases between. This CDR3 contains 15 residues. In germline, CDR1 is LNHDA, CDR2 SQIVND (reference sequence). CDR3 loop: CASSIQLVSSYEQYF. The CDR3 DNA is TGTGCCAGTAGTATTCAGCTGGTAAGCTCCTACGAGCAGTACTTC.

The rearrangement joins TRBV6-5 to TRBJ2-3, with D uncertain. CDR1 MNHEY and CDR2 SVGAGI come from the germline V gene. This CDR3 is 15 amino acids long. The V end was cut by 5 bases, the J end by 8 bases, with 20 bases between. The CDR3 coding sequence is TGTGCCAGCAGTCTCCGGGTCGGTCTTCGGAGTACGCAGTATTTT. It translates to CASSLRVGLRSTQYF.

The chain carries TRBV29-1 and TRBJ1-1, with 9 bases matching TRBD1. V lost 6 bases to trimming and J lost 5 bases; unmatched junction nucleotides: 7. The CDR3 consists of 13 residues. Germline V gene lookup returns CDR1 SQVTM and CDR2 ANQGSEA. CDR3 nucleotide sequence: TGCAGCGTGGAGATGGACAGGGGTACTGAAGCTTTCTTT. This translates into CSVEMDRGTEAFF.

The chain has TRBV7-9 and TRBJ2-1; D may be TRBD2 (6 bases). The ends were cut back, 2 bases at V and 9 bases at J, with 17 bases in the middle. The CDR3 extends over 15 amino acids. The germline CDR1 and CDR2 sequences are SEHNR and FQNEAQ (reference sequence). CDR3 nucleotide sequence: TGTGCCAGCAGCTTACTCCGGGAGAAGGGGAGTGAGCAGTTCTTC. Translated: CASSLLREKGSEQFF.

The genes are TRBV11-2 and TRBJ1-2, with 7 bases lining up with TRBD1. The CDR3 is made up of 14 amino acids. Germline CDR1 reads SGHAT; CDR2 reads FQNNGV. The J segment lost 4 bases and the V segment lost 5 bases, leaving 7 bases of the junction unmatched. The chain's CDR3 is CASSPRGQTYGYTF. As DNA, the CDR3 is TGTGCCAGCAGCCCACGGGGACAGACCTATGGCTACACCTTC.

This chain links TRBV7-6 with TRBJ2-3; unclear D gene. Germline CDR1 is SGHVS and CDR2 is FNYEAQ. The CDR3 extends over 11 amino acids. The V end was cut by 7 bases, the J end by 3 bases, with 5 bases between. The CDR3 region has the DNA TGTGCCAGCACCTCGACAGATACGCAGTATTTT. It codes for CASTSTDTQYF.